The 2 T cell receptor beta chains given below trace back to one sample, sequenced in a study of blood T cell repertoires in COVID-19. Method: immunoSEQ multiplex PCR; TCRdb's copy keeps in-frame clones and lacks some. Of some 240,000 clones in the sample, 82% were seen once. Specimen: peripheral blood. The receptors originated from a woman aged 55-70 years with active or convalescent COVID-19.

V is TRBV5-1 and J is TRBJ2-1; 12 positions agree with TRBD2. Trimming took 4 bases from V and 7 from J; bases not matched to a gene: 12. This CDR3 contains 17 residues. Germline V gene lookup returns CDR1 SGHRS and CDR2 YFSETQ. CDR3 residues: CASSPPPLAGGFNEQFF. The CDR3 nucleotides are TGCGCCAGCAGCCCCCCCCCTCTAGCGGGGGGGTTTAATGAGCAGTTCTTC.

This clone was observed once. The V call is TRBV11-2, the J call TRBJ1-3; D is perhaps TRBD1 (5 bases). Per the germline V gene, CDR1 is SGHAT and CDR2 is FQNNGV. The CDR3 has 16 amino acids. V was clipped by 5 bases and J by 1 base, with 15 bases between them. The CDR3 here is CASSPRDGGSGNTIYF. The CDR3 DNA is TGTGCCAGCAGCCCCCGCGACGGGGGGTCTGGAAACACCATATATTTT.